This T cell receptor beta chain comes out of a study of T cell responses to AZD1222 COVID-19 vaccine. Libraries were prepared by immunoSEQ multiplex PCR; TCRdb keeps only in-frame clonotypes and omits some of them. Counted here are roughly 50,000 clones, approximately 86% occurring once; the ten biggest clones make up around 7%. This clone was observed a few times. Its antigen remains unknown. Study-wide findings and caveats: Two AZD1222 administrations were followed by greater Spike-specific TCR breadth and depth. Of the AZD1222 recipients, only six or seven were seropositive at baseline. It should be noted that donors were predominantly white British and more often female, and clonal diversity was possibly underestimated. Repertoire sampling occurred only after the peak T cell response.

Germline V gives CDR1 MNHEY, CDR2 SMNVEV (reference sequence). The CDR3 is 14 residues long. V gave up 7 bases and J gave up 0 bases; unmatched junction bases: 4. The chain uses TRBV27 and TRBJ1-1, with TRBD1 identical over 8 bases. The specimen was peripheral blood, collected 28 days after the second AZD1222 dose. The TCR sequence derives from an adult who received the AZD1222 COVID-19 vaccine. CDR3 nucleotide sequence: TGTGCCAGCAAACCGGACAGGGTGAACACTGAAGCTTTCTTT. Amino acid sequence: CASKPDRVNTEAFF.